The sequence of this T cell receptor beta chain was determined in a study of OX40 agonist ivuxolimab in advanced cancers. Study background: The diagnoses of dose-escalation patients were hepatocellular carcinoma, melanoma, renal cell or head and neck cancer. The study reported partial responses in three patients: one hepatocellular carcinoma, two cutaneous melanoma. Whole-study findings and limits: Clonal expansion was seen in CD4+ and CD8+ blood T cells by week 6 at 0.1 to 3.0 mg/kg.

About this clone itself: The antigen is unknown.

Germline values: CDR1 SGHAT, CDR2 FQDESV (reference sequence). The CDR3 runs to 14 residues. V shed 3 bases and J shed 7 bases, with 10 bases lying between them. Blood draws occurred at baseline, cycle 4 day 1, and cycle 7 day 1. TCRdb's copy holds only in-frame clones and misses some; the assay was immunoSEQ multiplex PCR. The sample includes about 66,000 clones, about 88% of them seen just once. V usage is TRBV11-1 and J usage is TRBJ1-6; TRBD1 is a possible D gene (5 bases). The material was CD4+ or CD8+ T cells sorted from blood, obtained in a trial of the OX40 agonist ivuxolimab. The sequence derives from an adult with an advanced solid tumor such as melanoma, head and neck, liver or kidney cancer. The DNA for the CDR3 is TGTGCCAGCAGCTTGGGACGGAAAAATTCACCCCTCCACTTT. Translation: CASSLGRKNSPLHF.